This passage covers 14 T cell receptor beta chains from one sample sequenced in a study of response to subunit inactivated influenza vaccine. TCRdb re-called the RT-PCR reads with MiXCR, one entry per CDR3 protein. The sample gives about 780,000 distinct CDR3 sequences, roughly 20% of which show up once; roughly a tenth is in the top ten. The sequences come from PBMCs from blood, collected around 5 days after vaccination. Every receptor here comes from a man aged 50 or older who received an inactivated influenza vaccine.

At least ten counts were recorded for this clonotype. The gene calls are TRBV5-1 and TRBJ2-7; TRBD1 matches 8 bases. The CDR3 is 14 amino acids. V trimming: 1 base; J trimming: 4 bases; junction bases outside the gene matches: 4. The V gene's germline CDR1 is SGHRS and CDR2 YFSETQ. The CDR3 is CASSLPGGQYEQYF. The CDR3 region has the DNA TGCGCCAGCAGCTTGCCAGGGGGCCAGTACGAGCAGTACTTC.

This clonotype has more than one count but fewer than ten. The chain couples TRBV18 to TRBJ2-7; 7 positions match TRBD2. V gave up 6 bases and J gave up 3 bases; unmatched junction bases: 5. CDR1 and CDR2 from the germline V gene are KGHSH and LQKENI. CDR3 size: 13 residues. CDR3 bases: TGTGCCAGCTCTGGGGCTAGCGGCTACGAGCAGTACTTC. The encoded protein is CASSGASGYEQYF.

The table lists this clonotype with a few counts. This chain joins TRBV6-2 or TRBV6-3 and TRBJ2-3, with 10 nucleotides matching TRBD2. This CDR3 is 15 amino acids long. In germline, CDR1 is MNHEY, CDR2 SVGEGT. CDR3 region: CGPAVSGTSEDTQYF. DNA for the CDR3: TGTGGGCCAGCAGTTTCCGGGACTAGCGAAGATACGCAGTATTTT.

The chain recombines TRBV10-3 with TRBJ2-5; tentatively, D is TRBD2 (6 bases). Germline CDR1 is ENHRY and CDR2 is SYGVKD. Trimming took off 5 bases at V and 9 bases at J, with 16 bases between the two ends. The CDR3 runs 13 residues. The CDR3 sequence is CAISPHLTGAQYF. The DNA of the CDR3 is TGTGCCATCAGTCCGCACTTGACGGGGGCCCAGTACTTC.

This clonotype was counted only a few times. CDR3 sequence (DNA): TGCAGTGCTGAGAACAGGGGCTACGAGCAGTACTTC. Residues: CSAENRGYEQYF. The chain uses TRBV20-1 and TRBJ2-7; TRBD1 matches 7 bases. Per germline, CDR1 DFQATT and CDR2 SNEGSKA (reference sequence). V lost 5 bases, J lost 3 bases, and 4 bases stayed unmatched. The CDR3 spans 12 residues.

The rearrangement links TRBV12-3 or TRBV12-4 to TRBJ2-2, with TRBD2 as a possible D gene (6 bases). V shed 1 base and J shed 0 bases, with 9 bases lying between them. The CDR3 covers 16 residues. The CDR3 protein is CASSLGSGANTGELFF. In nucleotides, the CDR3 is TGTGCCAGCAGTTTAGGTAGCGGAGCGAACACCGGGGAGCTGTTTTTT.

The gene calls are TRBV20-1 and TRBJ1-1, with D possibly matching TRBD1 (5 bases). CDR3 length: 13 amino acids. Trimming cost V 7 bases and J 1 base, with 13 bases left between them. Germline V CDR1 and CDR2: DFQATT, SNEGSKA (reference sequence). The CDR3, as DNA: TGCAGTGTCCCCGGGACTTCGAACACTGAAGCTTTCTTT. As protein: CSVPGTSNTEAFF.

The chain couples TRBV7-9 to TRBJ2-3; 9 nucleotides align to TRBD2. This CDR3 comprises 17 residues. V lost 5 bases, J lost 3 bases, and 12 bases stayed unmatched. Germline lookup yields CDR1 SEHNR and CDR2 FQNEAQ (reference sequence). This CDR3 is CASSPRVAGVWTDTQYF. In nucleotides, the CDR3 is TGTGCCAGCAGCCCTCGGGTAGCGGGAGTGTGGACAGATACGCAGTATTTT.

This clonotype was picked up a small number of times. This chain's CDR3 is CASSYGLTGANVLTF. The CDR3 DNA follows: TGTGCCAGCAGTTACGGGTTGACTGGGGCCAACGTCCTGACTTTC. J is TRBJ2-6 and V is TRBV6-5; D gene ambiguous. The CDR3 consists of 15 residues. Germline V CDR1 and CDR2: MNHEY, SVGAGI. V shed 2 bases and J shed 2 bases, with 7 bases lying between them.

This clonotype was counted ten times or more. The chain carries TRBV15 and TRBJ2-7, with TRBD1 matching 7 bases. Looked up from germline, CDR1 is LNHNV and CDR2 is YYDKDF (reference sequence). The CDR3 runs to 14 residues. V lost 4 bases and J lost 2; bases outside the gene matches: 5. CDR3 nucleotide sequence: TGTGCCACCAGCAAAGAAGGACAGGCCTACGAGCAGTACTTC. Amino acids: CATSKEGQAYEQYF.

This clonotype was picked up a small number of times. The V call is TRBV10-3, the J call TRBJ1-4; D possibly corresponds to TRBD1 (5 bases). There are 13 residues in the CDR3. V was cut by 8 bases and J by 7 bases, with 14 bases left in between. Germline V gene data show CDR1 as ENHRY and CDR2 as SYGVKD. The CDR3 bases are TGTGCCATCTTTTCGACAGAATCTGAAAAACTGTTTTTT. Encoded protein: CAIFSTESEKLFF.

A remark on this clonotype: A much larger clone sits a single nucleotide away, making a read error possible. This sequence joins TRBV12-3 or TRBV12-4 and TRBJ2-1; a weak D match, TRBD2 (6 bases). V lost 7 bases, J lost 7 bases, and 17 bases lay in between. There are 14 residues in the CDR3. The chain's CDR3 is CASKSTTGDNEQFF. CDR3 DNA: TGTGCCAGCAAGTCCACGACGGGGGATAATGAGCAGTTCTTC.

This clonotype was counted only a few times. V gene TRBV6-5 combines with J gene TRBJ1-1; 10 bases line up with TRBD1. The CDR3 covers 16 residues. Germline V gene sequence: CDR1 MNHEY, CDR2 SVGAGI. With 4 bases clipped from V and 3 bases from J, the junction kept 8 bases outside the gene matches. CDR3 protein: CASSLDRGRAYTEAFF. CDR3 in DNA: TGTGCCAGCAGTTTAGACAGGGGGCGGGCGTACACTGAAGCTTTCTTT.

The J gene is TRBJ2-5, the V gene TRBV20-1; 7 bases map to TRBD1. There are 13 residues in the CDR3. Germline loops: CDR1 DFQATT, CDR2 SNEGSKA (reference sequence). V shed 4 bases, J shed 1 base, and the junction held 3 bases outside the gene matches. The CDR3 DNA follows: TGCAGTGCTACAGGGGACAGCCAAGAGACCCAGTACTTC. Residues: CSATGDSQETQYF.